One and the same sample provided the 13 T cell receptor beta chains below, sequenced in a study of T cells in Graves' hyperthyroidism and ophthalmopathy. RNA transcripts yielded amplified TCR beta CDR3 regions. The study used the HTBI primer set for a first-round RT-PCR of the TCR CDR3. TCRdb passed the multiplex PCR reads through MiXCR, listing each CDR3 protein once. The sample lists some 490,000 distinct CDR3 sequences; roughly 16% were seen once. Sample: blood. The receptors derive from a woman under 40 with Graves' ophthalmopathy.

This clonotype was seen at least ten times. This sequence joins TRBV7-2 and TRBJ2-7; weak D call: TRBD2 (6 bases). The CDR3 consists of 13 residues. V lost 6 bases and J lost 6, with 15 bases in between. In germline, CDR1 is SGHTA, CDR2 FQGNSA. CDR3: CASRHPGEREQYF. CDR3 coding DNA: TGTGCCAGCAGACACCCGGGGGAGCGCGAGCAGTACTTC. Full variable domain (rest looked up from reference TRBV7-2 and TRBJ2-7): GAGVSQSPSNKVTEKGKDVELRCDPISGHTALYWYRQSLGQGLEFLIYFQGNSAPDKSGLPSDRFSAERTGGSVSTLTIQRTQQEDSAVYLCASRHPGEREQYFGPGTRLTVT.

To note about this clonotype: A much larger clone lies a single base off, so this may be a read error. The V gene is TRBV24-1, the J gene TRBJ2-1, with a possible D match to TRBD1 (5 bases). The CDR3 consists of 14 residues. Germline CDR1 KGHDR, CDR2 SFDVKD. CDR3 nucleotide sequence: TGTACCACCAGTGACCCGACAGATTACAATGAGCAGTTCTTC. Its protein product is CTTSDPTDYNEQFF.

There are many counts of this clonotype. The rearrangement uses TRBV20-1 and TRBJ2-1; D may correspond to TRBD1 or TRBD2 (5 bases each). CDR1 and CDR2 (germline): DFQATT, SNEGSKA (reference sequence). Trimming took 5 bases from V and 3 from J, leaving 14 bases between them. CDR3 length: 14 residues. The CDR3 sequence is CSAHRDAGYNEQFF. DNA of the CDR3: TGCAGTGCTCACCGGGACGCCGGCTACAATGAGCAGTTCTTC.

The V gene is TRBV7-9, the J gene TRBJ2-2; D is unresolved. V was trimmed by 0 bases and J by 3 bases, leaving 5 bases between them. The CDR3 covers 14 residues. CDR1 is SEHNR, CDR2 FQNEAQ, per germline (reference sequence). CDR3 amino acids: CASSLASYTGELFF. DNA of the CDR3: TGTGCCAGCAGCTTAGCGTCCTACACCGGGGAGCTGTTTTTT.

A note on this clonotype: Germline and junction disagree at one end, which may indicate a read error. The J gene is TRBJ2-5, the V gene TRBV3-1, with D unclear. Germline V gene sequence: CDR1 LGHDT, CDR2 YNNKEL (reference sequence). The CDR3 sequence is 12 residues long. The CDR3 sequence is CAGSQARETQYF. In DNA form, the CDR3 reads TGTGCCGGCAGCCAAGCCCGGGAGACCCAGTACTTC.

This clonotype was found a few times. This chain connects TRBV7-9 to TRBJ2-2; possibly TRBD2 for D (5 bases). Germline CDR1 reads SEHNR; CDR2 reads FQNEAQ (reference sequence). V shed 5 bases and J shed 1 base, with 11 bases lying between them. This CDR3 contains 15 residues. CDR3 region: CASSSRSGNTGELFF. Here the CDR3 DNA reads TGTGCCAGCAGCAGCCGGAGCGGGAACACCGGGGAGCTGTTTTTT. Supplemented by reference TRBV7-9 and TRBJ2-2, the full variable domain reads DTGVSQNPRHKITKRGQNVTFRCDPISEHNRLYWYRQTLGQGPEFLTYFQNEAQLEKSRLLSDRFSAERPKGSFSTLEIQRTEQGDSAMYLCASSSRSGNTGELFFGEGSRLTVL.

The chain uses TRBV28 and TRBJ1-5; 8 nucleotides align to TRBD1. The junction had 14 bases not matched to a gene; V was cut back by 6 bases and J by 7 bases. CDR3 length: 16 amino acids. Germline values: CDR1 MDHEN, CDR2 SYDVKM. CDR3 region: CASSQSQGALQQPQHF. DNA for the CDR3: TGTGCCAGCAGCCAAAGCCAGGGGGCGCTACAACAGCCCCAGCATTTT. The full variable domain, completed using reference TRBV28 and TRBJ1-5, is DVKVTQSSRYLVKRTGEKVFLECVQDMDHENMFWYRQDPGLGLRLIYFSYDVKMKEKGDIPEGYSVSREKKERFSLILESASTNQTSMYLCASSQSQGALQQPQHFGDGTRLSIL.

At least ten counts were recorded for this clonotype. The rearrangement uses TRBV20-1 and TRBJ1-4, with 7 bases matching TRBD1. The germline CDR1 and CDR2 sequences are DFQATT and SNEGSKA (reference sequence). V was clipped by 0 bases and J by 7 bases; unmatched bases: 17. The CDR3 runs to 18 residues. CDR3 in amino acids: CSARDSWGRQGGGEKLFF. DNA for the CDR3: TGCAGTGCTAGAGATAGTTGGGGGAGACAGGGTGGAGGTGAAAAACTGTTTTTT.

The J gene is TRBJ1-5, the V gene TRBV10-3, with a possible D match to TRBD1 (6 bases). Per the germline V gene, CDR1 is ENHRY and CDR2 is SYGVKD. The length of the CDR3 is 16 residues. Trimming pared 0 bases from V and 5 bases from J, leaving 14 bases between. The CDR3 region is CAISESRGRGDQPQHF. The CDR3 DNA reads as TGTGCCATCAGTGAGTCACGGGGGCGCGGGGATCAGCCCCAGCATTTT.

This clonotype was recorded a few times. The CDR3 loop is CASSFAFSDPQFF. The CDR3 DNA is TGTGCCAGCAGCTTTGCGTTTTCGGATCCGCAGTTCTTC. This chain connects TRBV7-9 to TRBJ2-1; D gene unclear. This CDR3 has 13 residues. Germline V gene sequence: CDR1 SEHNR, CDR2 FQNEAQ (reference sequence). Trimming took off 3 bases at V and 12 bases at J, with 15 bases between the two ends. Drawing the rest from reference TRBV7-9 and TRBJ2-1, the complete variable domain is DTGVSQNPRHKITKRGQNVTFRCDPISEHNRLYWYRQTLGQGPEFLTYFQNEAQLEKSRLLSDRFSAERPKGSFSTLEIQRTEQGDSAMYLCASSFAFSDPQFFGPGTRLTVL.

The V and J genes are TRBV19 and TRBJ2-5; 12 nucleotides line up with TRBD2. The CDR3 consists of 17 residues. Germline CDR1 is LNHDA and CDR2 is SQIVND (reference sequence). The V and J ends lost 6 bases and 0 bases, in that order; junction bases with no gene match: 8. The CDR3 DNA sequence: TGTGCCAGTAGCCAACTAGCGGGAGGTTCCAACCAAGAGACCCAGTACTTC. Residues: CASSQLAGGSNQETQYF.

This clonotype was picked up a small number of times. The chain combines TRBV7-9 with TRBJ2-3; TRBD2 matches 7 bases. CDR3 size: 17 residues. V lost 4 bases, J lost 0 bases, and 10 bases stayed unmatched. Germline CDR1 is SEHNR and CDR2 is FQNEAQ (reference sequence). The CDR3 nucleotides are TGTGCCAGCAGCTATTACACGGGACTACCGAGCACAGATACGCAGTATTTT. It specifies CASSYYTGLPSTDTQYF. The full variable domain, its missing parts supplied by reference TRBV7-9 and TRBJ2-3, is DTGVSQNPRHKITKRGQNVTFRCDPISEHNRLYWYRQTLGQGPEFLTYFQNEAQLEKSRLLSDRFSAERPKGSFSTLEIQRTEQGDSAMYLCASSYYTGLPSTDTQYFGPGTRLTVL.

V usage is TRBV3-1 and J usage is TRBJ1-1; D is unresolved. V was trimmed by 0 bases and J by 9 bases, leaving 8 bases between them. CDR3 length: 12 amino acids. The germline CDR1 and CDR2 sequences are LGHDT and YNNKEL (reference sequence). The CDR3 DNA reads TGTGCCAGCAGCCAAGATCGTACCAAAGCTTTCTTT. Translation gives CASSQDRTKAFF.